This T cell receptor (beta chain) was identified in a study of T-cell reconstitution after alpha-beta-depleted transplantation in children (dated by TCRdb to the mid-2010s). Background for the entire study: Using TCR repertoire profiling, the study quantitatively followed how T-cell immune reconstitution unfolded in children after TCRalphabeta/CD19-depleted allogeneic hematopoietic cell transplantation.

Library construction relied on PCR. TCRdb records Illumina HiSeq 2500 as the sequencer. TCR libraries were prepared with molecular barcoding, using unique molecular identifiers to normalize TCRbeta repertoire quantification. The raw public data were reprocessed by TCRdb itself: fastp quality trimming at Q25, MiXCR clonotype calling, in-frame beta chains only. Every CDR3 protein is listed once, alongside the most common genes and DNA of its rows. The sample yields 640,000 or so distinct CDR3 sequences; roughly 17% were counted once. The ten largest clones add up to approximately 1.1% of the sample. V ends up 7 bases short and J 6 bases short, with an unmatched junction base count of 6. According to the germline V gene (reference sequence), CDR1 reads LNHDA and CDR2 reads SQIVND. From cysteine to phenylalanine, the CDR3 is 15 amino acids long. Of all the DNA, just the CDR3 is kept, 45 bases in frame from base 1.

This clonotype was recorded a few times. No cognate antigen has been identified for it. Base qualities are not at hand, and no much larger clone is one base apart. Sequenced here: PBMCs from the stem cell graft donor, sampled from the stem cell graft. The receptor was isolated from a human donor who donated a stem cell graft to a child with acute myeloid leukemia. The chain is assembled from TRBV19 and TRBJ2-1; 13 bases in between match TRBD2. In nucleotide form, the sequence is TGTGCCAGTATTCGACTAGCGGGGGGCGTCAATGAGCAGTTCTTC. Its protein product is CASIRLAGGVNEQFF.